What follows are 29 T cell receptor beta chains derived from one specimen sequenced in a study of T cell changes during pregnancy in multiple sclerosis. Sequencing was performed with immunoSEQ multiplex PCR; in TCRdb, only in-frame clones are kept and a portion is missing. The repertoire has approximately 51,000 clones, 93% of them found once; the top ten carry around 2%. This material consisted of peripheral blood, taken in the second trimester of pregnancy. The source of these receptors is a female donor with multiple sclerosis, enrolled in a pregnancy study.

The chain links TRBV25-1 to TRBJ2-7; 8 bases match TRBD2. The CDR3 is made up of 14 amino acids. CDR1 is MGHDK and CDR2 is SYGVNS in the germline V gene. With V trimmed by 4 bases and J by 4 bases, 6 bases remained unmatched. This chain's CDR3 is CASSASGSQYEQYF. The CDR3 DNA reads as TGTGCCAGCAGTGCGAGCGGGAGTCAGTACGAGCAGTACTTC.

J is TRBJ2-3 and V is TRBV4-3; a weak D match, TRBD2 (5 bases). The CDR3 consists of 16 residues. CDR1 and CDR2 (germline): LGHNA, YSLEER. Trimming stripped 0 bases from V and 2 bases from J, with 12 bases between. The chain's CDR3 is CASSQEGRGYTDTQYF. CDR3 DNA sequence: TGCGCCAGCAGCCAAGAGGGTCGGGGTTACACAGATACGCAGTATTTT.

This chain links TRBV4-3 with TRBJ2-7, with a weak D call TRBD2 (5 bases). Germline V lookup: CDR1 LGHNA, CDR2 YSLEER. V was pared by 1 base and J by 4 bases, with 14 bases between. The CDR3 runs 15 residues. This CDR3 is CASSQVRAPGYEQYF. CDR3 DNA: TGCGCCAGCAGCCAAGTGAGGGCGCCGGGATACGAGCAGTACTTC.

The chain recombines TRBV19 with TRBJ1-1; TRBD1 might be the D (6 bases). Trimming took 4 bases from V and 3 from J, leaving 9 bases between them. The germline V gene encodes CDR1 LNHDA and CDR2 SQIVND (reference sequence). The CDR3 loop spans 13 amino acids. Here the CDR3 DNA reads TGTGCCAGTAGTAGAAAGGGGGACACTGAAGCTTTCTTT. It encodes CASSRKGDTEAFF.

CDR3 in DNA: TGTGCCAGCAGCAACTTTGGGAGGACCGGAAACACCGGGGAGCTGTTTTTT. It is translated as CASSNFGRTGNTGELFF. The chain uses TRBV11-3 and TRBJ2-2, with D tentatively TRBD2 (6 bases). Trimming cost V 5 bases and J 2 bases, with 18 bases left between them. This CDR3 contains 17 residues. Germline CDR1 and CDR2: SGHNT and YENEEA.

This clone turned up a few times. V gene TRBV7-9 combines with J gene TRBJ2-7; D might be TRBD2 (6 bases). The CDR3 extends over 15 amino acids. CDR1 SEHNR and CDR2 FQNEAQ come from the germline V gene (reference sequence). V lost 0 bases and J lost 3, with 12 bases in between. The CDR3 is CASSLAIGLSYEQYF. In DNA, the CDR3 is TGTGCCAGCAGCTTAGCGATTGGACTAAGCTACGAGCAGTACTTC.

The rearrangement links TRBV27 to TRBJ1-5, with D possibly being TRBD1 (5 bases). Trimming removed 5 bases at V and 7 bases at J, with 21 bases between. The CDR3 extends over 16 amino acids. Germline CDR1 is MNHEY and CDR2 is SMNVEV (reference sequence). The CDR3 coding sequence is TGTGCCAGCAGTCCAGCTAGTGGGGGAGGGTACCAGCCCCAGCATTTT. Residues: CASSPASGGGYQPQHF.

The rearrangement links TRBV4-2 to TRBJ2-5; 10 nucleotides align to TRBD2. Germline CDR1 is LGHNA and CDR2 is YNFKEQ. Losses at the gene ends were 0 bases for V and 2 bases for J; bases not matched to a gene: 6. This CDR3 is built from 17 residues. This chain's CDR3 is CASSQDWVAGGQETQYF. DNA of the CDR3: TGTGCCAGCAGCCAAGATTGGGTAGCGGGAGGTCAAGAGACCCAGTACTTC.

V is TRBV7-2 and J is TRBJ2-3, with 9 bases lining up with TRBD1. The CDR3 has 16 amino acids. V lost 5 bases and J lost 4; bases outside the gene matches: 10. In germline, CDR1 is SGHTA, CDR2 FQGNSA. CDR3 protein: CASSLRDRAVADTQYF. The CDR3 nucleotides read TGTGCCAGCAGCCTCCGGGACAGGGCTGTGGCAGATACGCAGTATTTT.

The chain combines TRBV4-3 with TRBJ2-2; TRBD2 matches 7 bases. The CDR3 is 14 residues long. The trim removed 1 base at V and 7 bases at J, leaving 3 bases unmatched. Per the germline V gene, CDR1 is LGHNA and CDR2 is YSLEER. CDR3 nucleotides: TGCGCCAGCAGCCAAGGGGGGAGGGGCGGGGAGCTGTTTTTT. The encoded protein is CASSQGGRGGELFF.

This clone was detected once. The rearrangement joins TRBV5-1 to TRBJ1-1; maybe TRBD1 (5 bases). Trimming pared 0 bases from V and 3 bases from J, leaving 15 bases between. The CDR3 has 16 residues. Germline V gene data show CDR1 as SGHRS and CDR2 as YFSETQ. In nucleotides, the CDR3 is TGCGCCAGCAGCTTGGCCGTCCTCCAGGGCGACACTGAAGCTTTCTTT. Its protein is CASSLAVLQGDTEAFF.

The chain uses TRBV19 and TRBJ2-3, with D uncertain. The V gene lost 5 bases and the J gene lost 4 bases, with 16 bases spanning the gap. The germline CDR1 and CDR2 sequences are LNHDA and SQIVND (reference sequence). CDR3 size: 15 residues. DNA of the CDR3: TGTGCCAGTAGTCCCCCGGGTTGGCCCGCAGATACGCAGTATTTT. Translating it yields CASSPPGWPADTQYF.

The chain is built from TRBV18 and TRBJ2-7; 7 nucleotides line up with TRBD1. The CDR3 has 14 residues. After removal of 6 bases from V and 5 bases from J, the junction contained 10 bases not matched to a gene. Per the germline V gene, CDR1 is KGHSH and CDR2 is LQKENI. CDR3 bases: TGTGCCAGCTCCTCCCGAGACAGGGTGAACGAGCAGTACTTC. It yields the protein CASSSRDRVNEQYF.

This sequence joins TRBV25-1 and TRBJ1-6; 10 bases agree with TRBD1. V shed 3 bases, J shed 6 bases, and the junction held 5 bases outside the gene matches. Per germline, CDR1 MGHDK and CDR2 SYGVNS. This CDR3 has 16 residues. CDR3 residues: CASSDRRDRGNSPLHF. CDR3 coding DNA: TGTGCCAGCAGTGATCGGAGGGACAGGGGTAATTCACCCCTCCACTTT.

The rearrangement links TRBV5-1 to TRBJ2-7; 11 nucleotides line up with TRBD1. The CDR3 spans 14 residues. CDR1 and CDR2 (germline): SGHRS, YFSETQ. V shed 4 bases and J 4 bases; nucleotides not matched to a gene: 4. The CDR3 DNA reads TGCGCCAGCAGCCACGGGACAGGGGGTTACGAGCAGTACTTC. Residues: CASSHGTGGYEQYF.

The V gene is TRBV15, the J gene TRBJ2-3, with D uncertain. From germline, CDR1 is LNHNV and CDR2 YYDKDF (reference sequence). The V end was cut by 0 bases, the J end by 2 bases, with 3 bases between. The CDR3 covers 13 residues. DNA for the CDR3: TGTGCCACCAGCAGAGATAACACAGATACGCAGTATTTT. Translating gives CATSRDNTDTQYF. The full variable domain, rest sourced from reference TRBV15 and TRBJ2-3, is DAMVIQNPRYQVTQFGKPVTLSCSQTLNHNVMYWYQQKSSQAPKLLFHYYDKDFNNEADTPDNFQSRRPNTSFCFLDIRSPGLGDTAMYLCATSRDNTDTQYFGPGTRLTVL.

V usage is TRBV7-9 and J usage is TRBJ2-1; possible D gene TRBD2, 6 bases. V lost 5 bases and J 0 bases, leaving 14 bases between the germline ends. The CDR3 has 16 amino acids. Germline CDR1 is SEHNR and CDR2 is FQNEAQ (reference sequence). The CDR3 sequence: CASSHWGEHSYNEQFF. CDR3 in DNA: TGTGCCAGCAGCCACTGGGGGGAACACTCCTACAATGAGCAGTTCTTC.

CDR3 amino acids: CASSLGLAAYNEQFF. In DNA, the CDR3 is TGTGCCAGCAGCCTAGGACTAGCGGCTTACAATGAGCAGTTCTTC. The rearrangement joins TRBV9 to TRBJ2-1; 10 bases are shared with TRBD2. This CDR3 is 15 amino acids long. Germline V gene sequence: CDR1 SGDLS, CDR2 YYNGEE. After removal of 4 bases from V and 4 bases from J, the junction contained 5 bases not matched to a gene.

The chain is built from TRBV5-6 and TRBJ2-7, with D perhaps TRBD1 (5 bases). This CDR3 has 13 amino acids. Germline V gene data show CDR1 as SGHDT and CDR2 as YYEEEE. V gave up 3 bases and J gave up 2 bases, with 9 bases separating them. In nucleotides, the CDR3 is TGTGCCAGCAGCTGGGGCAGAACCTACGAGCAGTACTTC. The encoded protein is CASSWGRTYEQYF. Full variable domain (outside the CDR3, taken from reference TRBV5-6 and TRBJ2-7): DAGVTQSPTHLIKTRGQQVTLRCSPKSGHDTVSWYQQALGQGPQFIFQYYEEEERQRGNFPDRFSGHQFPNYSSELNVNALLLGDSALYLCASSWGRTYEQYFGPGTRLTVT.

This chain uses TRBV5-4 with TRBJ2-2; 9 positions agree with TRBD1. The J segment lost 4 bases and the V segment lost 1 base, leaving 8 bases of the junction unmatched. CDR3 length equals 17 residues. Germline-derived CDR1 and CDR2 are SGHNT and YYREEE (reference sequence). The CDR3 coding sequence is TGTGCCAGCAGCTTGCAACAGGGGGCGCGGGGCACCGGGGAGCTGTTTTTT. It codes for CASSLQQGARGTGELFF.

Remarks on this clone: The junction shows a germline mismatch at one end, possibly a read error. Other nucleotide sequences in the sample specify the same CDR3. The chain joins TRBV7-7 to TRBJ2-1; TRBD2 aligns across 8 bases. This CDR3 comprises 16 residues. Germline V gene data show CDR1 as SSHAT and CDR2 as FNYEAQ (reference sequence). DNA of the CDR3: TGTGCTAGCACCGACGGATTAGCGGGGACCTTGAATGAGCAGTTCTTC. Translated: CASTDGLAGTLNEQFF.

V is TRBV30 and J is TRBJ2-1; 10 positions match TRBD2. V dropped 3 bases and J dropped 1; count of bases not matched to a gene: 3. CDR1 GTSNPN and CDR2 SVGIG come from the germline V gene (reference sequence). The CDR3 spans 15 residues. The CDR3 sequence is CAWSILAGSYNEQFF. The CDR3 nucleotides read TGTGCCTGGAGCATACTAGCGGGATCCTACAATGAGCAGTTCTTC.

J is TRBJ2-7 and V is TRBV5-4; the match to TRBD1 covers 9 bases. V was clipped by 4 bases and J by 4 bases; unmatched bases: 9. The CDR3 runs 15 residues. Looked up from germline, CDR1 is SGHNT and CDR2 is YYREEE (reference sequence). The CDR3 DNA sequence: TGTGCCAGCAGCGCGGTGGACAGGGGAGAGTACGAGCAGTACTTC. Encoded protein: CASSAVDRGEYEQYF. The full variable domain, completed using reference TRBV5-4 and TRBJ2-7, is ETGVTQSPTHLIKTRGQQVTLRCSSQSGHNTVSWYQQALGQGPQFIFQYYREEENGRGNFPPRFSGLQFPNYSSELNVNALELDDSALYLCASSAVDRGEYEQYFGPGTRLTVT.

The chain is built from TRBV19 and TRBJ1-5, with TRBD1 as a possible D gene (5 bases). Germline CDR1 reads LNHDA; CDR2 reads SQIVND (reference sequence). V was clipped by 5 bases and J by 9 bases, with 17 bases between them. The CDR3 runs 14 residues. This CDR3 reads CASSSRGGRGPQHF. For the CDR3, the DNA is TGTGCCAGTAGTTCGCGAGGAGGGAGGGGGCCCCAGCATTTT.

V usage is TRBV4-3 and J usage is TRBJ2-1, with D tentatively TRBD1 (6 bases). The V end was cut by 1 base, the J end by 2 bases, with 9 bases between. CDR3 size: 15 residues. Germline V lookup: CDR1 LGHNA, CDR2 YSLEER. The DNA for the CDR3 is TGCGCCAGCAGCCAAGTGAAGGGGGCCTACAATGAGCAGTTCTTC. The encoded protein is CASSQVKGAYNEQFF.

The genes are TRBV14 and TRBJ1-1; TRBD1 is a possible D gene (5 bases). With 2 bases removed from V and 5 bases from J, the gap between germline ends came to 18 bases. The CDR3 spans 16 residues. In germline, CDR1 is SGHDN, CDR2 FVKESK. In DNA form, the CDR3 reads TGTGCCAGCAGCCAACAATCAGGGTACCCTTATACTGAAGCTTTCTTT. Translation gives CASSQQSGYPYTEAFF.

The V gene is TRBV7-9, the J gene TRBJ2-7, with 7 bases aligning to TRBD1. Germline-derived CDR1 and CDR2 are SEHNR and FQNEAQ (reference sequence). With 5 bases clipped from V and 4 bases from J, the junction kept 11 bases outside the gene matches. The CDR3 has 15 amino acids. CDR3 bases: TGTGCCAGCAGCCTTCCGACAGGGACGGAGTACGAGCAGTACTTC. As protein: CASSLPTGTEYEQYF. Full variable domain (rest looked up from reference TRBV7-9 and TRBJ2-7): DTGVSQNPRHKITKRGQNVTFRCDPISEHNRLYWYRQTLGQGPEFLTYFQNEAQLEKSRLLSDRFSAERPKGSFSTLEIQRTEQGDSAMYLCASSLPTGTEYEQYFGPGTRLTVT.

The J gene is TRBJ2-5, the V gene TRBV7-3; TRBD2 matches 10 bases. V dropped 5 bases and J dropped 5; count of bases not matched to a gene: 11. The CDR3 runs to 16 residues. The germline V gene has CDR1 SGHTA and CDR2 FQGTGA. The CDR3 nucleotides are TGTGCCAGCAGCCTAGCGGGAGTGGGTGCGGGGGAGACCCAGTACTTC. This sequence encodes CASSLAGVGAGETQYF.

This chain joins TRBV7-3 and TRBJ1-1, with D unresolved. V was cut by 2 bases and J by 0 bases, with 7 bases left in between. CDR1 is SGHTA, CDR2 FQGTGA, per germline. There are 14 residues in the CDR3. CDR3 nucleotides: TGTGCCAGCAGCTTATCGGGGATGAACACTGAAGCTTTCTTT. Amino acids: CASSLSGMNTEAFF.